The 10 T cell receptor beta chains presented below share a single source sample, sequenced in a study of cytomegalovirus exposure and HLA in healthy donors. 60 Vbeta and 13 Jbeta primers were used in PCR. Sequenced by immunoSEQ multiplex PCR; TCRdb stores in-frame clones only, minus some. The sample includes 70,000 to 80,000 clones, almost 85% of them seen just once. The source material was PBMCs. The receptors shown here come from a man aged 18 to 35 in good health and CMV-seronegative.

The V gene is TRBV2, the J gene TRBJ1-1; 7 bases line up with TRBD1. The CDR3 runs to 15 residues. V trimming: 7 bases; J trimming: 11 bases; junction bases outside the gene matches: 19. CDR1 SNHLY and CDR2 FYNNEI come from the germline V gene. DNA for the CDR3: TGTGCCAGCATTAAAGGGTCAGACAGGGCAGGAGGGGCTTTCTTT. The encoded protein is CASIKGSDRAGGAFF.

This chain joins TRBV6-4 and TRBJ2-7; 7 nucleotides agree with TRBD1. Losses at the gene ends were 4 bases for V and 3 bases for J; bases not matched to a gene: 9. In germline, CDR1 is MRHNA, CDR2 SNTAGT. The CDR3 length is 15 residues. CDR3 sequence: CASSAEAGGNYEQYF. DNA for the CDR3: TGTGCCAGCAGTGCTGAGGCAGGGGGAAACTACGAGCAGTACTTC.

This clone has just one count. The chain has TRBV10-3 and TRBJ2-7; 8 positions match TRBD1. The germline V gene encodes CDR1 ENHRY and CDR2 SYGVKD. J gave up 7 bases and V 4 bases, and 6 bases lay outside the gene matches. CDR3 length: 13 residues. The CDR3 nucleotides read TGTGCCATCAGTGCAGGGGGCGCCCAAGAGCAGTACTTC. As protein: CAISAGGAQEQYF.

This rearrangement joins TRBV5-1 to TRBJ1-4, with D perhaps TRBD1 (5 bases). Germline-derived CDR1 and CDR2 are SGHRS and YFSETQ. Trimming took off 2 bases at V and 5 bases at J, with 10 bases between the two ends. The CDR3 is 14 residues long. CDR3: CASSLRSGNEKLFF. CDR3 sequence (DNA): TGCGCCAGCAGCTTACGTTCAGGGAATGAAAAACTGTTTTTT.

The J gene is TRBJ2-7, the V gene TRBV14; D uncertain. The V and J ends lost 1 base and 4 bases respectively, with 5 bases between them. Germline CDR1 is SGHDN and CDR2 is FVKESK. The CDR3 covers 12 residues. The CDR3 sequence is CASSQAQYEQYF. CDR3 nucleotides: TGTGCCAGCAGCCAAGCCCAATACGAGCAGTACTTC. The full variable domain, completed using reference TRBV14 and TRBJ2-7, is EAGVTQFPSHSVIEKGQTVTLRCDPISGHDNLYWYRRVMGKEIKFLLHFVKESKQDESGMPNNRFLAERTGGTYSTLKVQPAELEDSGVYFCASSQAQYEQYFGPGTRLTVT.

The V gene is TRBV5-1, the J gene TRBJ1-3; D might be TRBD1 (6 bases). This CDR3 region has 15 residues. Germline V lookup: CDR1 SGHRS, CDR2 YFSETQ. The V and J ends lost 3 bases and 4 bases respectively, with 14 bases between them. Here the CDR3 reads CASSSTDSGGNTIYF. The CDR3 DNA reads TGCGCCAGCAGCTCCACGGACAGTGGGGGAAACACCATATATTTT. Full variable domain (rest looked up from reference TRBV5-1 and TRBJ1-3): KAGVTQTPRYLIKTRGQQVTLSCSPISGHRSVSWYQQTPGQGLQFLFEYFSETQRNKGNFPGRFSGRQFSNSRSEMNVSTLELGDSALYLCASSSTDSGGNTIYFGEGSWLTVV.

CDR3 loop: CASTPLRTGHGSEQYF. The CDR3 DNA reads TGTGCCAGCACCCCGCTCCGAACGGGACATGGAAGCGAGCAGTACTTC. The V call is TRBV27, the J call TRBJ2-7; D perhaps matches TRBD1 (6 bases). The germline V gene has CDR1 MNHEY and CDR2 SMNVEV (reference sequence). The V and J ends lost 7 bases and 6 bases respectively, with 25 bases between them. CDR3 size: 16 residues.

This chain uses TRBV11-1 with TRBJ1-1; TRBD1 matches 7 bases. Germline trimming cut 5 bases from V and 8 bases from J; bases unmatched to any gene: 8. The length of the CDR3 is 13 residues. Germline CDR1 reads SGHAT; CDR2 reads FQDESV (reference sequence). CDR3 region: CASSANRGREAFF. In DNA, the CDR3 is TGTGCCAGCAGCGCCAACAGGGGTCGAGAAGCTTTCTTT.

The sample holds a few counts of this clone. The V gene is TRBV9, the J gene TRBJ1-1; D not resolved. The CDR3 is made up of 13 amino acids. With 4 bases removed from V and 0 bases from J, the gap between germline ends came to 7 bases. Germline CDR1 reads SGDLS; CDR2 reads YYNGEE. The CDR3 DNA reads TGTGCCAGCAGCCCTATCTTGAACACTGAAGCTTTCTTT. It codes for CASSPILNTEAFF.

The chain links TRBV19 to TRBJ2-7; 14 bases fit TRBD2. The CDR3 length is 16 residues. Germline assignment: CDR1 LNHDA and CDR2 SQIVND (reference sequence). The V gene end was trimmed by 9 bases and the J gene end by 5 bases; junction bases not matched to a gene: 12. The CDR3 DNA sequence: TGTGCCAGCTCCGGGACTAGCGGGAGTGTCTTCCACGAGCAGTACTTC. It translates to CASSGTSGSVFHEQYF.